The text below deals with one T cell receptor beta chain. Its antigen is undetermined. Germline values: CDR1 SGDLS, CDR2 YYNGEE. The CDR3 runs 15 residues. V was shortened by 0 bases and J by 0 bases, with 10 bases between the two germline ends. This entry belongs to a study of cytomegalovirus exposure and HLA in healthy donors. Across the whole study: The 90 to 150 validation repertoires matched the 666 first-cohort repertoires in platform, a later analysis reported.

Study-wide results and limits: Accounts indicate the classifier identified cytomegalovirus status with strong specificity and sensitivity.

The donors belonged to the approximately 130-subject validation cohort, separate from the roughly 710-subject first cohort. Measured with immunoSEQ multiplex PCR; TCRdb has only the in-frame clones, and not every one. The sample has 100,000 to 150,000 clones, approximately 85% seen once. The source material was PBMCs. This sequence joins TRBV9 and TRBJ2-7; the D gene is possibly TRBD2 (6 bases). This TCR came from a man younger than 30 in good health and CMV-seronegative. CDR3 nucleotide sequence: TGTGCCAGCAGCGTAGGGGACTGGGACTCCTACGAGCAGTACTTC. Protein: CASSVGDWDSYEQYF.